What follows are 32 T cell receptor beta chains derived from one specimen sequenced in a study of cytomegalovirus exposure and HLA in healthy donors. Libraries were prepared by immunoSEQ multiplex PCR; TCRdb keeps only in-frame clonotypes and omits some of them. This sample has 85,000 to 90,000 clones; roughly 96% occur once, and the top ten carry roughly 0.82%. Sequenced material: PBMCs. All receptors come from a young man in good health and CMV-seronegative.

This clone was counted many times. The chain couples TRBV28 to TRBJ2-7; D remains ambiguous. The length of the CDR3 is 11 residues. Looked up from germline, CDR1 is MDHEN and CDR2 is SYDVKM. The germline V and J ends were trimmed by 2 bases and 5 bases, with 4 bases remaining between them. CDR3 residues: CASSLVDEQYF. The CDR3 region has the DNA TGTGCCAGCAGTTTAGTCGACGAGCAGTACTTC.

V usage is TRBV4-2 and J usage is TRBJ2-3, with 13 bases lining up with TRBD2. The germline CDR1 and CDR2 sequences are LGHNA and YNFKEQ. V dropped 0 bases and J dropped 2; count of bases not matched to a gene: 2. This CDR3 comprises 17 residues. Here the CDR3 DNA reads TGTGCCAGCAGCCAAGATACTAGCGGGAGGGCCACAGATACGCAGTATTTT. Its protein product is CASSQDTSGRATDTQYF.

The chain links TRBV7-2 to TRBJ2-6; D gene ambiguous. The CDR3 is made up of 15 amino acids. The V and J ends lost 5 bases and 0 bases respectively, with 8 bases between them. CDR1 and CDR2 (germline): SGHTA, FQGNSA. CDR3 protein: CASSARLSGANVLTF. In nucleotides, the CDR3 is TGTGCCAGCAGCGCCCGACTCTCTGGGGCCAACGTCCTGACTTTC.

In nucleotides, the CDR3 is TGCGCCAGCAGCCAAGGCCCAGGGGGTACTAATGAAAAACTGTTTTTT. Its translation: CASSQGPGGTNEKLFF. The chain joins TRBV4-1 to TRBJ1-4; TRBD1 matches 7 bases. CDR1 MGHRA and CDR2 YSYEKL come from the germline V gene. V was pared by 1 base and J by 2 bases, with 4 bases of the junction left unmatched. This CDR3 spans 16 amino acids.

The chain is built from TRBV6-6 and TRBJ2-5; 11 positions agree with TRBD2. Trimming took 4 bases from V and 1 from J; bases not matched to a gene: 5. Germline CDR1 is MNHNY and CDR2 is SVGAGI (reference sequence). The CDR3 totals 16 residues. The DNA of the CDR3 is TGTGCCAGCAGTTTACCCGGGACTAGCGGCCAAGAGACCCAGTACTTC. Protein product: CASSLPGTSGQETQYF.

The DNA for the CDR3 is TGTGCCAGTAGTTTTAGGACAGATCGAGGCTACACCTTC. This gives the protein CASSFRTDRGYTF. The chain links TRBV19 to TRBJ1-2, with D perhaps TRBD1 (6 bases). Germline lookup yields CDR1 LNHDA and CDR2 SQIVND (reference sequence). V lost 5 bases and J 8 bases, leaving 15 bases between the germline ends. This CDR3 spans 13 amino acids.

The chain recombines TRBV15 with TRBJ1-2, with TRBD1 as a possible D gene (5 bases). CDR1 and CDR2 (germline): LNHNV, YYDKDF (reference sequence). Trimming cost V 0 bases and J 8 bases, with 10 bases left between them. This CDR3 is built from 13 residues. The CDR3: CATSRDPREGYTF. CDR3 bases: TGTGCCACCAGCAGAGATCCCAGGGAAGGCTACACCTTC.

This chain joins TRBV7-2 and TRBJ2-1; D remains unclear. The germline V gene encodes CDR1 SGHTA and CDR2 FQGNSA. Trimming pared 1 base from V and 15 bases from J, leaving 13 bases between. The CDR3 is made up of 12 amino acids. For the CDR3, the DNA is TGTGCCAGCAGCTTAGTTAGGAGCTCTTCGTTCTTC. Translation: CASSLVRSSSFF.

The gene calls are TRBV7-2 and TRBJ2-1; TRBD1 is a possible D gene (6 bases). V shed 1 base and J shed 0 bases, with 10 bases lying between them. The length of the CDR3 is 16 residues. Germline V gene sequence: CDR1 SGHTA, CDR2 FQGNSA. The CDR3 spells CASSLVRGSSYNEQFF. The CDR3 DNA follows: TGTGCCAGCAGCTTAGTGAGGGGGAGCTCCTACAATGAGCAGTTCTTC. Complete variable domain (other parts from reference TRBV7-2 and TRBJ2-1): GAGVSQSPSNKVTEKGKDVELRCDPISGHTALYWYRQSLGQGLEFLIYFQGNSAPDKSGLPSDRFSAERTGGSVSTLTIQRTQQEDSAVYLCASSLVRGSSYNEQFFGPGTRLTVL.

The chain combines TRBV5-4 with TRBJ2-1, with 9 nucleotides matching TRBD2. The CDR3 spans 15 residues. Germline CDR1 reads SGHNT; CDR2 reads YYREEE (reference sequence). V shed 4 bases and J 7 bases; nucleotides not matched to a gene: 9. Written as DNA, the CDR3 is TGTGCCAGCAGCAAATTAGCGGGAGCTGAGAATGAGCAGTTCTTC. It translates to CASSKLAGAENEQFF.

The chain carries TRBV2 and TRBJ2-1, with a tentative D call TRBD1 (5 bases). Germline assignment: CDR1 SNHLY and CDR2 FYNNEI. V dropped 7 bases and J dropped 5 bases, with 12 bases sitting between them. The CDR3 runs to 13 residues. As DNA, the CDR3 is TGTGCCAGCAACCCTCAGGGCCACAATGAGCAGTTCTTC. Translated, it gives CASNPQGHNEQFF.

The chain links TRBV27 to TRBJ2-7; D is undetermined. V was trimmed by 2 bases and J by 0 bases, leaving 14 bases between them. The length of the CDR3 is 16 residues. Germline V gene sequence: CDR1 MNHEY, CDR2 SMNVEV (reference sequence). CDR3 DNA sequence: TGTGCCAGCAGTTTAAAACACAGTTCAACCTCCTACGAGCAGTACGTC. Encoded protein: CASSLKHSSTSYEQYV.

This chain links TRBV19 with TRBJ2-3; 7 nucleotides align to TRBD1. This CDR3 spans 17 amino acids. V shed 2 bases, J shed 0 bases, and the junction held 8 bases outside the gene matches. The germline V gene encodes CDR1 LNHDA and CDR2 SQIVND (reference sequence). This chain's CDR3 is CASSIRDRVSSTDTQYF. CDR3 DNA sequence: TGTGCCAGTAGTATAAGGGACAGAGTTTCTAGCACAGATACGCAGTATTTT.

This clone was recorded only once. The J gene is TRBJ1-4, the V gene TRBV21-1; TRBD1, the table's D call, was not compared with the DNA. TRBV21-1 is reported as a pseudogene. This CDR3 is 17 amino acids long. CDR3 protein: CASSKSPGTGGNEKLFF. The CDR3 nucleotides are TGTGCCAGCAGCAAAAGCCCCGGGACAGGGGGTAATGAAAAACTGTTTTTT.

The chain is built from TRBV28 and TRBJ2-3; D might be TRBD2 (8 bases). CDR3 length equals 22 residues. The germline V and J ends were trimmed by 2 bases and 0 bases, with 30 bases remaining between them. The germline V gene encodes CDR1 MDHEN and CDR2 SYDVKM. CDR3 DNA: TGTGCCAGCAGTTTACCCCTCGGTGCAGCGGGAGAGGGGGCGGATAGCACAGATACGCAGTATTTT. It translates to CASSLPLGAAGEGADSTDTQYF. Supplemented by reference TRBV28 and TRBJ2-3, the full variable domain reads DVKVTQSSRYLVKRTGEKVFLECVQDMDHENMFWYRQDPGLGLRLIYFSYDVKMKEKGDIPEGYSVSREKKERFSLILESASTNQTSMYLCASSLPLGAAGEGADSTDTQYFGPGTRLTVL.

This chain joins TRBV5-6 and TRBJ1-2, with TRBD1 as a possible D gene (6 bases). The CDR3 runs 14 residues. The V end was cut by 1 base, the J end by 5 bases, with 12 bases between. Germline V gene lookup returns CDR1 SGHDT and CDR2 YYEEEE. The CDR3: CASSLSGARYGYTF. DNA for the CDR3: TGTGCCAGCAGCTTGTCAGGGGCCCGGTATGGCTACACCTTC.

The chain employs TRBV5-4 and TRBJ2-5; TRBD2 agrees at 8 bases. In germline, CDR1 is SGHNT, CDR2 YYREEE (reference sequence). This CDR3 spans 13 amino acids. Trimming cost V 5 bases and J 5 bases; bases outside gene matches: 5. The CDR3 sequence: CASRLAGVETQYF. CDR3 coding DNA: TGTGCCAGCAGGCTAGCGGGTGTTGAGACCCAGTACTTC. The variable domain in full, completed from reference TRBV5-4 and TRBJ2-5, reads ETGVTQSPTHLIKTRGQQVTLRCSSQSGHNTVSWYQQALGQGPQFIFQYYREEENGRGNFPPRFSGLQFPNYSSELNVNALELDDSALYLCASRLAGVETQYFGPGTRLLVL.

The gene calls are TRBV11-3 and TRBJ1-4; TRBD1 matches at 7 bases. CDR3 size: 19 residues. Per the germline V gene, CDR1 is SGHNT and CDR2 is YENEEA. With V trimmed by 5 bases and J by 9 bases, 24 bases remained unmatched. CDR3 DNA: TGTGCCAGCAGCCTACGGGACAGCCTCGAATGGAAGTTAATGAAAAAACTGTTTTTT. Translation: CASSLRDSLEWKLMKKLFF.

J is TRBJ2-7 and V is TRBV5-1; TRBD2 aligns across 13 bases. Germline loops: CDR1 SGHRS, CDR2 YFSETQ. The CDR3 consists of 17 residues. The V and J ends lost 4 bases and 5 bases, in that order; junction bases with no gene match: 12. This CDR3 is CASSVGLAGVGYHEQYV. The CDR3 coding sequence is TGCGCCAGCAGCGTAGGACTAGCGGGAGTGGGGTACCACGAGCAGTACGTC.

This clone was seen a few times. CDR3 sequence: CASSFSAQGNTGELFF. The CDR3 bases are TGTGCCAGCAGTTTCTCTGCGCAGGGGAACACCGGGGAGCTGTTTTTT. This chain joins TRBV28 and TRBJ2-2; D may be TRBD1 (5 bases). This CDR3 has 16 amino acids. V lost 3 bases, J lost 1 base, and 12 bases lay in between. Germline V gives CDR1 MDHEN, CDR2 SYDVKM.

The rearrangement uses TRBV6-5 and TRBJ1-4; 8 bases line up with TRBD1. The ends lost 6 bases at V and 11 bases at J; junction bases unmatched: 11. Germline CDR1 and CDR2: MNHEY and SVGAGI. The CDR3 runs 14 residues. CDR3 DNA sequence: TGTGCCAGCAGAGAGTCAGGGGGCGGTAGGAAACTGTTTTTT. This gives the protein CASRESGGGRKLFF.

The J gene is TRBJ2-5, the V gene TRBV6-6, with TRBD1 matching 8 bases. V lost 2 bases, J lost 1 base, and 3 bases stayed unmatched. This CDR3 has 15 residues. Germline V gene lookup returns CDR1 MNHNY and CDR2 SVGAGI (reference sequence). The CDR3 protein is CASSYGTGGQETQYF. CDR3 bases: TGTGCCAGCAGTTACGGCACAGGGGGCCAAGAGACCCAGTACTTC.

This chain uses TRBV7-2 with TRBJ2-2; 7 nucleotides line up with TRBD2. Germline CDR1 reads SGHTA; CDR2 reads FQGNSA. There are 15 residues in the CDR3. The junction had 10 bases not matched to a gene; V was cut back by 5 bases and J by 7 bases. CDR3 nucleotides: TGTGCCAGCAGCCCGATGGGAGGGACGAACGGGGAGCTGTTTTTT. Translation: CASSPMGGTNGELFF.

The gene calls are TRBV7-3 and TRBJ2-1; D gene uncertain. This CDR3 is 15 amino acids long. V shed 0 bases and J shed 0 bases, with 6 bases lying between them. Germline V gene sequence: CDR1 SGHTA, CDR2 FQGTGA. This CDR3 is CASSLTSLSYNEQFF. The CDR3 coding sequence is TGTGCCAGCAGCTTAACGTCCCTCTCCTACAATGAGCAGTTCTTC.

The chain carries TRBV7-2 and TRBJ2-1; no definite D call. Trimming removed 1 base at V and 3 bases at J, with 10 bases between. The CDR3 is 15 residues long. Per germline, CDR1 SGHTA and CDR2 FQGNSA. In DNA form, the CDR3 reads TGTGCCAGCAGCTTAGGTCCGCGGAGCTACAATGAGCAGTTCTTC. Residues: CASSLGPRSYNEQFF.

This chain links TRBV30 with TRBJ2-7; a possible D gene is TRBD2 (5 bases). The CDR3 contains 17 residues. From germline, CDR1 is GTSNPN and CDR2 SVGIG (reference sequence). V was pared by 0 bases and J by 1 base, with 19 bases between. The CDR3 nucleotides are TGTGCCTGGAGTGTAAGATATCGAGGGAGAGGGTCCTACGAGCAGTACGTC. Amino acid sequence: CAWSVRYRGRGSYEQYV.

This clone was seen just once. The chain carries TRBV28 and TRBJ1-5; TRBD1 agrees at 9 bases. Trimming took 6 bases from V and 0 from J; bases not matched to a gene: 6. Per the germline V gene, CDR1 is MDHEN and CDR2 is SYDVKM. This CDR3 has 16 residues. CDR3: CASSGTGTNSNQPQHF. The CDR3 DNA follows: TGTGCCAGCAGCGGGACAGGGACTAATAGCAATCAGCCCCAGCATTTT.

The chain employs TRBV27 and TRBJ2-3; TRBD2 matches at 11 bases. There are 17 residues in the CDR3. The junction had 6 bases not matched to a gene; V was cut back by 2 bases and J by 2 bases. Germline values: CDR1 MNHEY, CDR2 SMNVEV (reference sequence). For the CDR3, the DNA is TGTGCCAGCAGTTTAACAATTAGCGGGAGGGCCACAGATACGCAGTATTTT. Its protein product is CASSLTISGRATDTQYF.

DNA of the CDR3: TGTGCCAGCAGCCAAACAGGGACGAGCAATCAGCCCCAGCATTTT. Amino acids: CASSQTGTSNQPQHF. The rearrangement joins TRBV4-2 to TRBJ1-5; D possibly corresponds to TRBD1 (6 bases). The CDR3 covers 15 residues. The V end was cut by 2 bases, the J end by 1 base, with 9 bases between. Germline CDR1 and CDR2: LGHNA and YNFKEQ.

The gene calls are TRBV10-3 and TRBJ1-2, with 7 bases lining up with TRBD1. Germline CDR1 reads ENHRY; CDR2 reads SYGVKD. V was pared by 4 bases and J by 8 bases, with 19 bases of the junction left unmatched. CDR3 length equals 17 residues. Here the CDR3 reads CAISVSNRITGADGYTF. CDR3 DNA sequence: TGTGCCATCAGTGTGTCAAATCGAATCACAGGGGCTGACGGCTACACCTTC.

In DNA form, the CDR3 reads TGCGCCAGCAGCTTGGGAGGCGTAGCCAAAAACATTCAGTACTTC. Protein product: CASSLGGVAKNIQYF. The chain combines TRBV5-1 with TRBJ2-4; no clear D. Germline CDR1 is SGHRS and CDR2 is YFSETQ. The CDR3 consists of 15 residues. Trimming stripped 0 bases from V and 0 bases from J, with 7 bases between.

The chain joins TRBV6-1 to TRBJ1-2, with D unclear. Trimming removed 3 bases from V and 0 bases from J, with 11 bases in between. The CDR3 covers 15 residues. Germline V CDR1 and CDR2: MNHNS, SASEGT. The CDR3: CASSDSPVPNYGYTF. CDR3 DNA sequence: TGTGCCAGCAGTGACTCCCCCGTCCCTAACTATGGCTACACCTTC.